These 26 T cell receptor beta chains originate from one sample sequenced in a study of technical replicates of blood from several donors. The repertoire was sequenced with immunoSEQ multiplex PCR; TCRdb's copy has only in-frame clones and lacks some. The table records about 73,000 clones, approximately 90% of them present only once. Sample: PBMCs. These receptors were taken from a human donor in good health. Some clones in this sample may be carry-over from other donors' samples.

The chain couples TRBV6-4 to TRBJ2-3, with D possibly matching TRBD2 (7 bases). V gave up 2 bases and J gave up 1 base, with 13 bases separating them. The CDR3 contains 16 residues. The germline V gene encodes CDR1 MRHNA and CDR2 SNTAGT. CDR3 sequence: CASSDLGGGRTDTQYF. Written as DNA, the CDR3 is TGTGCCAGCAGTGACCTAGGGGGAGGGCGCACAGATACGCAGTATTTT.

The chain carries TRBV4-1 and TRBJ2-5, with D perhaps matching TRBD2 (5 bases). The CDR3 is 15 amino acids. V was cut by 3 bases and J by 5 bases, with 16 bases left in between. CDR1 and CDR2 from the germline V gene are MGHRA and YSYEKL. CDR3 DNA sequence: TGCGCCAGCAGCCAGGAACGGGGTAAATTCGAGACCCAGTACTTC. Amino acids: CASSQERGKFETQYF.

The V call is TRBV5-4, the J call TRBJ2-7, with a tentative D call TRBD1 (6 bases). The CDR3 has 15 amino acids. Trimming cost V 0 bases and J 0 bases, with 10 bases left between them. Germline V CDR1 and CDR2: SGHNT, YYREEE (reference sequence). Here the CDR3 DNA reads TGTGCCAGCAGCTTGGGTATAGGGGGCTCCTACGAGCAGTACTTC. Its translation: CASSLGIGGSYEQYF.

The chain combines TRBV10-3 with TRBJ2-2, with TRBD2 matching over 10 bases. The CDR3 extends over 19 amino acids. Trimming took 9 bases from V and 0 from J; bases not matched to a gene: 16. Germline CDR1 and CDR2: ENHRY and SYGVKD. CDR3 nucleotide sequence: TGTGCCATGAGGAAATCGACTAGCGGGTATAATTCGAACACCGGGGAGCTGTTTTTT. This gives the protein CAMRKSTSGYNSNTGELFF.

This chain uses TRBV5-1 with TRBJ1-5; D is possibly TRBD1 (5 bases). The ends were cut back, 0 bases at V and 3 bases at J, with 10 bases in the middle. Per germline, CDR1 SGHRS and CDR2 YFSETQ. The CDR3 extends over 15 amino acids. The CDR3 reads CASSLEGIYNQPQHF. The CDR3 DNA reads as TGCGCCAGCAGCTTGGAGGGGATCTACAATCAGCCCCAGCATTTT.

In this sample, this clone turned up once. The chain carries TRBV18 and TRBJ2-2, with unresolved D. From germline, CDR1 is KGHSH and CDR2 LQKENI. This CDR3 is 16 amino acids long. The V end was cut by 1 base, the J end by 4 bases, with 13 bases between. The CDR3 coding sequence is TGTGCCAGCTCACCACATGAAGAGGTGGGCACCGGGGAGCTGTTTTTT. This sequence encodes CASSPHEEVGTGELFF. Using reference TRBV18 and TRBJ2-2 for the parts outside the CDR3, the full variable domain is NAGVMQNPRHLVRRRGQEARLRCSPMKGHSHVYWYRQLPEEGLKFMVYLQKENIIDESGMPKERFSAEFPKEGPSILRIQQVVRGDSAAYFCASSPHEEVGTGELFFGEGSRLTVL.

This chain joins TRBV29-1 and TRBJ2-3; a weak D match, TRBD2 (6 bases). The V and J ends lost 7 bases and 4 bases respectively, with 18 bases between them. This CDR3 region has 14 residues. Germline V CDR1 and CDR2: SQVTM, ANQGSEA. The CDR3: CSARPGLAPDTQYF. The CDR3, as DNA: TGCAGCGCCCGCCCCGGGCTAGCGCCAGATACGCAGTATTTT.

The rearrangement links TRBV18 to TRBJ2-7; 8 nucleotides agree with TRBD1. CDR1 is KGHSH, CDR2 LQKENI, per germline. J gave up 0 bases and V 3 bases, and 7 bases lay outside the gene matches. The CDR3 is 16 residues long. The CDR3 is CASSPLGQGLSYEQYF. The CDR3 DNA is TGTGCCAGCTCACCTCTTGGACAGGGTCTCTCCTACGAGCAGTACTTC.

The CDR3 DNA reads TGTGCCAGCAGCTCAGGGACAGGGGGCTTTGAAAAACTGTTTTTT. Its protein product is CASSSGTGGFEKLFF. The chain is built from TRBV7-3 and TRBJ1-4, with 12 bases matching TRBD1. V trimming: 4 bases; J trimming: 7 bases; junction bases outside the gene matches: 4. This CDR3 is built from 15 residues. Germline values: CDR1 SGHTA, CDR2 FQGTGA.

The rearrangement links TRBV4-3 to TRBJ2-7; 7 nucleotides agree with TRBD2. The CDR3 runs to 13 residues. After removal of 4 bases from V and 6 bases from J, the junction contained 6 bases not matched to a gene. Germline V lookup: CDR1 LGHNA, CDR2 YSLEER. The chain's CDR3 is CASSLNSGGEQYF. As DNA, the CDR3 is TGCGCCAGCAGCCTAAATTCGGGGGGCGAGCAGTACTTC.

V is TRBV19 and J is TRBJ1-6; 10 bases map to TRBD1. CDR3 size: 14 residues. CDR1 is LNHDA and CDR2 is SQIVND in the germline V gene (reference sequence). The V and J ends lost 6 bases and 8 bases, in that order; junction bases with no gene match: 4. CDR3 nucleotide sequence: TGTGCCAGTAGCGCCGGGACAGGGGATTCACCCCTCCACTTT. This translates into CASSAGTGDSPLHF.

The chain couples TRBV18 to TRBJ2-1; D is unclear. The CDR3 is 13 residues long. Deletions cut 5 bases from V and 5 bases from J, with 10 bases between. Germline CDR1 reads KGHSH; CDR2 reads LQKENI. The CDR3 protein is CASSWSRDNEQFF. CDR3 bases: TGTGCCAGCTCATGGTCACGAGACAATGAGCAGTTCTTC.

V gene TRBV14 combines with J gene TRBJ2-7; 9 positions agree with TRBD2. The CDR3 covers 16 residues. V dropped 1 base and J dropped 4; count of bases not matched to a gene: 8. Germline CDR1 SGHDN, CDR2 FVKESK. The CDR3 bases are TGTGCCAGCAGCCAAGGAAGACATAGCGGGAGTTACGAGCAGTACTTC. Amino acid sequence: CASSQGRHSGSYEQYF. Drawing the rest from reference TRBV14 and TRBJ2-7, the complete variable domain is EAGVTQFPSHSVIEKGQTVTLRCDPISGHDNLYWYRRVMGKEIKFLLHFVKESKQDESGMPNNRFLAERTGGTYSTLKVQPAELEDSGVYFCASSQGRHSGSYEQYFGPGTRLTVT.

The chain uses TRBV6-6 and TRBJ2-2, with 9 nucleotides matching TRBD2. Germline lookup yields CDR1 MNHNY and CDR2 SVGAGI (reference sequence). CDR3 length equals 16 residues. V lost 2 bases, J lost 6 bases, and 7 bases stayed unmatched. The CDR3 here is CASSYGREGLSGELFF. As DNA, the CDR3 is TGTGCCAGCAGTTACGGGCGGGAGGGCCTGTCCGGGGAGCTGTTTTTT.

The V call is TRBV30, the J call TRBJ1-4, with 7 bases aligning to TRBD1. The CDR3 runs to 16 residues. The germline CDR1 and CDR2 sequences are GTSNPN and SVGIG (reference sequence). Trimming cost V 2 bases and J 7 bases; bases outside gene matches: 13. In nucleotides, the CDR3 is TGTGCCTGGAGTCAGACGCCAGGGGGAGATGGTGAAAAACTGTTTTTT. This sequence encodes CAWSQTPGGDGEKLFF.

There are a few counts of this clone. The CDR3 spells CASSHGLAGAYEQYF. In nucleotides, the CDR3 is TGTGCCAGCAGCCACGGACTAGCGGGGGCCTACGAGCAGTACTTC. The J gene is TRBJ2-7, the V gene TRBV7-8; 13 bases map to TRBD2. The germline CDR1 and CDR2 sequences are SGHVS and FQNEAQ. The CDR3 spans 15 residues. J gave up 2 bases and V 5 bases, and 3 bases lay outside the gene matches.

The chain uses TRBV20-1 and TRBJ1-1, with D possibly matching TRBD1 (6 bases). The CDR3 loop spans 11 amino acids. Germline-derived CDR1 and CDR2 are DFQATT and SNEGSKA (reference sequence). The ends were cut back, 5 bases at V and 11 bases at J, with 15 bases in the middle. DNA of the CDR3: TGCAGTGCTGGGGAGGGGGTGGCTGCTTTCTTT. As protein: CSAGEGVAAFF.

The chain is built from TRBV11-3 and TRBJ2-2; no reliable D call. The germline V gene has CDR1 SGHNT and CDR2 YENEEA. Trimming took off 5 bases at V and 0 bases at J, with 7 bases between the two ends. This CDR3 has 14 amino acids. CDR3 sequence: CASSPYANTGELFF. CDR3 nucleotides: TGTGCCAGCAGCCCTTATGCGAACACCGGGGAGCTGTTTTTT.

The J gene is TRBJ2-7, the V gene TRBV15, with D perhaps TRBD1 (6 bases). The CDR3 is made up of 14 amino acids. Germline V gene data show CDR1 as LNHNV and CDR2 as YYDKDF (reference sequence). Trimming stripped 0 bases from V and 6 bases from J, with 12 bases between. CDR3 nucleotides: TGTGCCACCAGCAGAGATCCTGTGACAGGCGAGCAGTACTTC. Protein: CATSRDPVTGEQYF.

The genes are TRBV4-1 and TRBJ2-1; 12 bases are a match to TRBD2. There are 16 residues in the CDR3. Germline V lookup: CDR1 MGHRA, CDR2 YSYEKL. V shed 1 base, J shed 7 bases, and the junction held 5 bases outside the gene matches. CDR3 residues: CASSQVPSGRGNEQFF. CDR3 nucleotides: TGCGCCAGCAGCCAAGTCCCTAGCGGGAGGGGGAATGAGCAGTTCTTC.

The gene calls are TRBV14 and TRBJ2-1, with 16 nucleotides matching TRBD2. The CDR3 spans 21 residues. Trimming cost V 1 base and J 4 bases; bases outside gene matches: 13. Germline V gene lookup returns CDR1 SGHDN and CDR2 FVKESK. The CDR3 DNA sequence: TGTGCCAGCAGCCAAGTATCACGTTCGGGACTAGCGGGAGGGCCGTACAATGAGCAGTTCTTC. It translates to CASSQVSRSGLAGGPYNEQFF.

By share, this clone counts as medium-sized. The chain links TRBV10-3 to TRBJ2-3; 7 bases fit TRBD2. This CDR3 is 14 amino acids long. The germline V gene encodes CDR1 ENHRY and CDR2 SYGVKD. V shed 3 bases and J 5 bases; nucleotides not matched to a gene: 5. CDR3 nucleotides: TGTGCCATCAGTGATATCGCGGGGGAAGATACGCAGTATTTT. Translating gives CAISDIAGEDTQYF.

The chain recombines TRBV13 with TRBJ2-5, with 12 nucleotides matching TRBD2. Per germline, CDR1 PRHDT and CDR2 FYEKMQ (reference sequence). This CDR3 spans 16 amino acids. V was clipped by 3 bases and J by 2 bases; unmatched bases: 4. Written as DNA, the CDR3 is TGTGCCAGCAGCTTTCGGACTAGCGGGGTACAAGAGACCCAGTACTTC. It yields the protein CASSFRTSGVQETQYF.

The V call is TRBV11-2, the J call TRBJ1-1; 10 positions match TRBD1. This CDR3 is 19 amino acids long. Per the germline V gene, CDR1 is SGHAT and CDR2 is FQNNGV. V lost 2 bases, J lost 0 bases, and 12 bases stayed unmatched. The CDR3 here is CASSLPLGTGVSMNTEAFF. The CDR3 region has the DNA TGTGCCAGCAGCTTACCCCTTGGGACAGGGGTGAGCATGAACACTGAAGCTTTCTTT.

This clone showed up just once. This chain joins TRBV4-3 and TRBJ2-2, with TRBD1 identical over 9 bases. The CDR3 extends over 16 amino acids. V trimming: 1 base; J trimming: 2 bases; junction bases outside the gene matches: 2. The germline CDR1 and CDR2 sequences are LGHNA and YSLEER. In DNA form, the CDR3 reads TGCGCCAGCAGCCAAGTCACAGGGGGCAACACCGGGGAGCTGTTTTTT. Translating it yields CASSQVTGGNTGELFF.

The chain couples TRBV5-1 to TRBJ2-2; 7 bases are a match to TRBD2. J gave up 2 bases and V 4 bases, and 11 bases lay outside the gene matches. In germline, CDR1 is SGHRS, CDR2 YFSETQ. This CDR3 region has 17 residues. CDR3 residues: CASSPGTTAPNTGELFF. DNA for the CDR3: TGCGCCAGCAGCCCCGGGACTACCGCTCCTAACACCGGGGAGCTGTTTTTT.